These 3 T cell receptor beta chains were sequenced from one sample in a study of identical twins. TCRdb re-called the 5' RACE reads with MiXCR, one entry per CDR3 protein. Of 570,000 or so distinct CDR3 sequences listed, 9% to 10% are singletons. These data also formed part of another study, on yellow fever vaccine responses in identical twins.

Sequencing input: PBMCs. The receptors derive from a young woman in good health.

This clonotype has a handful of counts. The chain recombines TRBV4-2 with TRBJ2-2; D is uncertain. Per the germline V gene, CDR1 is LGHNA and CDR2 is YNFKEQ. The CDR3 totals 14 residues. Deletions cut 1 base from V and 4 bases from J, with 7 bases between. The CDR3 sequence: CASSQVSATGELFF. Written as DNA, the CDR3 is TGTGCCAGCAGCCAAGTCTCAGCCACCGGGGAGCTGTTTTTT.

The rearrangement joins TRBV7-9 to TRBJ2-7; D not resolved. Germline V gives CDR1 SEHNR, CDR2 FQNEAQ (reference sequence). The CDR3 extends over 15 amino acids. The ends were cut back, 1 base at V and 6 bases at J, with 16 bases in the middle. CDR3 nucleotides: TGTGCCAGCAGCTTAGGGGTCGGGTTATTTATCGAGCAGTACTTC. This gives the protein CASSLGVGLFIEQYF. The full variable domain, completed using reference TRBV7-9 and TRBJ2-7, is DTGVSQNPRHKITKRGQNVTFRCDPISEHNRLYWYRQTLGQGPEFLTYFQNEAQLEKSRLLSDRFSAERPKGSFSTLEIQRTEQGDSAMYLCASSLGVGLFIEQYFGPGTRLTVT.

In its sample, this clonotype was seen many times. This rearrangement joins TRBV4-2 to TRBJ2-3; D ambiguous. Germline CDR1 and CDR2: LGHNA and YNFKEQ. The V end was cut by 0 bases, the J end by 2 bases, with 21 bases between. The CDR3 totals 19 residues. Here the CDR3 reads CASSQDPLETPYFTDTQYF. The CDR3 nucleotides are TGTGCCAGCAGCCAAGATCCTCTCGAAACCCCTTACTTCACAGATACGCAGTATTTT.